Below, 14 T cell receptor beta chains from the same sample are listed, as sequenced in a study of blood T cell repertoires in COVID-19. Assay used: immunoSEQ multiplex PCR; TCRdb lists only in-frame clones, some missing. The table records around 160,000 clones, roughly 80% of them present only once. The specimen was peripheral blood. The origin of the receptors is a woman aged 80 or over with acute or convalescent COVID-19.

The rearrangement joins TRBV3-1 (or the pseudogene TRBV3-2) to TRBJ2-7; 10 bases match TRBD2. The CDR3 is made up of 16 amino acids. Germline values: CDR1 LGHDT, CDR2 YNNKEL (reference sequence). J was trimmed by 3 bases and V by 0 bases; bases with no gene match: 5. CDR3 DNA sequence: TGTGCCAGCAGCCAAGATTTGGCTAGCGGGGGCTACGAGCAGTACTTC. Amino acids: CASSQDLASGGYEQYF.

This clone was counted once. CDR3 residues: CASSAGTGNQPQHF. DNA of the CDR3: TGTGCCAGCAGCGCCGGGACAGGGAATCAGCCCCAGCATTTT. The V call is TRBV7-2, the J call TRBJ1-5; TRBD1 matches 9 bases. Per the germline V gene, CDR1 is SGHTA and CDR2 is FQGNSA. Trimming removed 5 bases from V and 4 bases from J; junction bases left unmatched: 3. The length of the CDR3 is 14 residues.

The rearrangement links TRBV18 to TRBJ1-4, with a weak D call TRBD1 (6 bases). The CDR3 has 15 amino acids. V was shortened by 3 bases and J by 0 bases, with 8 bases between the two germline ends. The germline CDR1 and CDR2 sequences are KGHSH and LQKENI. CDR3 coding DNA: TGTGCCAGCTCACCGGGGGCGGCAACTAATGAAAAACTGTTTTTT. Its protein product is CASSPGAATNEKLFF.

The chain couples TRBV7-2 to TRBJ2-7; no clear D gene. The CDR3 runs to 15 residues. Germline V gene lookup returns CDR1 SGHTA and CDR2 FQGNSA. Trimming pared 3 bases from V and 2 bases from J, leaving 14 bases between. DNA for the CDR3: TGTGCCAGCAGCTTCCCCGGTCGGGTCCCCTACGAGCAGTACTTC. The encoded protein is CASSFPGRVPYEQYF.

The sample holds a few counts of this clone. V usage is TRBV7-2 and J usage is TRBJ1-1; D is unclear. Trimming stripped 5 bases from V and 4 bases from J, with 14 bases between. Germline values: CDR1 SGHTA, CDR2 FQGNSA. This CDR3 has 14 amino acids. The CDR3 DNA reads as TGTGCCAGCAGCCGGACTCGGGCGGGCACTGAAGCTTTCTTT. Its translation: CASSRTRAGTEAFF. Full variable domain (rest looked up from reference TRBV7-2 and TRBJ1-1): GAGVSQSPSNKVTEKGKDVELRCDPISGHTALYWYRQSLGQGLEFLIYFQGNSAPDKSGLPSDRFSAERTGGSVSTLTIQRTQQEDSAVYLCASSRTRAGTEAFFGQGTRLTVV.

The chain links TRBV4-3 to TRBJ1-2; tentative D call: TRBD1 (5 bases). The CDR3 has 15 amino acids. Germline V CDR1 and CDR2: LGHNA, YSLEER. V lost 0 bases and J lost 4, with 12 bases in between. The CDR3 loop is CASSQDPQGSYGYTF. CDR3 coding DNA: TGCGCCAGCAGCCAAGATCCCCAGGGAAGCTATGGCTACACCTTC.

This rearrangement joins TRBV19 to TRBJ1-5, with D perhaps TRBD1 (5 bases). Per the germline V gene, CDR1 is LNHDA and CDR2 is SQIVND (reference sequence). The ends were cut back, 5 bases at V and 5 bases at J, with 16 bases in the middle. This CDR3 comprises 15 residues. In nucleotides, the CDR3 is TGTGCCAGTAGTCCCCTGGGGGGAACCGATCAGCCCCAGCATTTT. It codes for CASSPLGGTDQPQHF.

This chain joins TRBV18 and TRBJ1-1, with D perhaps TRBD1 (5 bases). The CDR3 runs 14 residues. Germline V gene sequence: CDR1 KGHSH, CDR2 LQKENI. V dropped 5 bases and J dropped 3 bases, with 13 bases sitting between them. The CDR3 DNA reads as TGTGCCAGCTCATCACTCAGGGTGCACACTGAAGCTTTCTTT. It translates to CASSSLRVHTEAFF. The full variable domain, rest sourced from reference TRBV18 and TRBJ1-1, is NAGVMQNPRHLVRRRGQEARLRCSPMKGHSHVYWYRQLPEEGLKFMVYLQKENIIDESGMPKERFSAEFPKEGPSILRIQQVVRGDSAAYFCASSSLRVHTEAFFGQGTRLTVV.

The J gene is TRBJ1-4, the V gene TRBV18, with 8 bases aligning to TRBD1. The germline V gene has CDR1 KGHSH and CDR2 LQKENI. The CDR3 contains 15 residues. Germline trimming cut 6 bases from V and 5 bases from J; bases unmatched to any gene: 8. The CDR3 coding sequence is TGTGCCAGCTCCGAATCCAGGGGGCCGAATGAAAAACTGTTTTTT. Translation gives CASSESRGPNEKLFF.

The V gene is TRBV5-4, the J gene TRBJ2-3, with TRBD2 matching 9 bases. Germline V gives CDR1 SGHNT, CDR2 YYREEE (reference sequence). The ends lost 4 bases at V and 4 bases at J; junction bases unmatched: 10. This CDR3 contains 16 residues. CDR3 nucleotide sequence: TGTGCCAGCAGCCCTCCACGGAGCGGGAGGTCAGATACGCAGTATTTT. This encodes CASSPPRSGRSDTQYF.

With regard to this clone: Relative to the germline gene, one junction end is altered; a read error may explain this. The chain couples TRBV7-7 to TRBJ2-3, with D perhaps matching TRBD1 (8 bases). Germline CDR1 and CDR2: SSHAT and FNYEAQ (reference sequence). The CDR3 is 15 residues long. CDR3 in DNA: TGTGCTAGCAGCCCACAGGGGGGGAGCACAGATACGCAGTATTTT. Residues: CASSPQGGSTDTQYF.

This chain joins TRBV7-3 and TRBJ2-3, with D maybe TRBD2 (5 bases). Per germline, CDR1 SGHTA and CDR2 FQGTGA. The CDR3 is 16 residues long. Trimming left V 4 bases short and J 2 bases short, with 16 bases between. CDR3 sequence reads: CASSSKLEPVTDTQYF. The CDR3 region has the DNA TGTGCCAGCAGCTCAAAACTAGAACCGGTCACAGATACGCAGTATTTT. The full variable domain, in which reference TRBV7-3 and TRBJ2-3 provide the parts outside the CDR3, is GAGVSQTPSNKVTEKGKYVELRCDPISGHTALYWYRQSLGQGPEFLIYFQGTGAADDSGLPNDRFFAVRPEGSVSTLKIQRTERGDSAVYLCASSSKLEPVTDTQYFGPGTRLTVL.

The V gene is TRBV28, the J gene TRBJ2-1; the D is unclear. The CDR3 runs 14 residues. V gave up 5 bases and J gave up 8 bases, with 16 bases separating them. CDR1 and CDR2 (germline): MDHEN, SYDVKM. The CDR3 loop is CASSESGSGYEQFF. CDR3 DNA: TGTGCCAGCAGTGAATCCGGGTCTGGCTATGAGCAGTTCTTC.

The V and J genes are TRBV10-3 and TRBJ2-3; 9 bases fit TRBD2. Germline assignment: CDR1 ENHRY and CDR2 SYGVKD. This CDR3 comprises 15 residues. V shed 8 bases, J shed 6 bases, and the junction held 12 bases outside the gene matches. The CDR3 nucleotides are TGTGCCATCGCCGGGGAGGCGGGGGGGGGCGATACGCAGTATTTT. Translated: CAIAGEAGGGDTQYF.